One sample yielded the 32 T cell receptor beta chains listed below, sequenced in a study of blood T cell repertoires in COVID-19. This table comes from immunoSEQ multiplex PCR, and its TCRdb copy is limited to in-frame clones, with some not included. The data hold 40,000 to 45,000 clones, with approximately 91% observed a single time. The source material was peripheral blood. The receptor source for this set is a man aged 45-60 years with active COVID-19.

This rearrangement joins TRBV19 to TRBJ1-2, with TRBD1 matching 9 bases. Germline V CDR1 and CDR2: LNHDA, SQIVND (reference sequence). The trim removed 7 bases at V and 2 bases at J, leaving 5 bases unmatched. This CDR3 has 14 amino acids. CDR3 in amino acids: CASNSGQGNYGYTF. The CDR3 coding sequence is TGTGCCAGTAATTCAGGACAGGGGAACTATGGCTACACCTTC.

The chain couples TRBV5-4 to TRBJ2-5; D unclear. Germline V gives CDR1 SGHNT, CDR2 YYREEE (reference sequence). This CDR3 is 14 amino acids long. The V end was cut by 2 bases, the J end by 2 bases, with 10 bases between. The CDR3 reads CASSLKSDQETQYF. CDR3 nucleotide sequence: TGTGCCAGCAGCTTAAAATCAGATCAAGAGACCCAGTACTTC.

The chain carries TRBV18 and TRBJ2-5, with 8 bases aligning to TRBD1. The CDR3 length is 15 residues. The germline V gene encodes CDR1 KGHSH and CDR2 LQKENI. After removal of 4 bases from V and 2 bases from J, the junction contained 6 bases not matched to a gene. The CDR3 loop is CASSLLRTGQETQYF. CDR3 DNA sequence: TGTGCCAGCTCACTTTTAAGGACAGGGCAAGAGACCCAGTACTTC.

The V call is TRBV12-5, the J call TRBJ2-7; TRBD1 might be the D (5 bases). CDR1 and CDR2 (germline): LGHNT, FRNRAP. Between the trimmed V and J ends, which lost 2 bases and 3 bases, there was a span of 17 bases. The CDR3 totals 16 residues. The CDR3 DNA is TGTGCTAGTGGTTTGCCCGACTCGTCAAGGGGCTACGAGCAGTACTTC. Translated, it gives CASGLPDSSRGYEQYF.

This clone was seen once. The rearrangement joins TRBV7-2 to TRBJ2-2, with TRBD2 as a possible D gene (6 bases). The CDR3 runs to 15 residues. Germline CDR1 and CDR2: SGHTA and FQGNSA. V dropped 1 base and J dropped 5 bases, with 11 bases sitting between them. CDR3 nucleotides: TGTGCCAGCAGCTTAGTTACCGGGAGTACCGGGGAGCTGTTTTTT. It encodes CASSLVTGSTGELFF.

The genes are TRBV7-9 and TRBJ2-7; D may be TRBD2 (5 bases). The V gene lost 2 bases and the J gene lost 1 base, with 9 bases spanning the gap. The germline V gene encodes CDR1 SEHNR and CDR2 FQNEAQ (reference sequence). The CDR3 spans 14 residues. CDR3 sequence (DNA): TGTGCCAGCAGCTTATATCCGGGGTCCTACGAGCAGTACTTC. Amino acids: CASSLYPGSYEQYF.

The DNA of the CDR3 is TGTGCCAGCATTCCCCGACAGTTAAACTATGGCTACACCTTC. It codes for CASIPRQLNYGYTF. The chain uses TRBV28 and TRBJ1-2; weak D call: TRBD1 (5 bases). Germline V lookup: CDR1 MDHEN, CDR2 SYDVKM. The V gene lost 7 bases and the J gene lost 2 bases, with 14 bases spanning the gap. The CDR3 totals 14 residues.

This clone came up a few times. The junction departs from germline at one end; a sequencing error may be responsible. DNA of the CDR3: TGTGCCAGCAGCCAATCCTTAGGGACTAGCGGGAGCTTC. This gives the protein CASSQSLGTSGSF. J is TRBJ2-7 and V is TRBV3-1 (or the pseudogene TRBV3-2); TRBD2 agrees at 14 bases. The CDR3 runs to 13 residues. Germline V gives CDR1 LGHDT, CDR2 YNNKEL (reference sequence).

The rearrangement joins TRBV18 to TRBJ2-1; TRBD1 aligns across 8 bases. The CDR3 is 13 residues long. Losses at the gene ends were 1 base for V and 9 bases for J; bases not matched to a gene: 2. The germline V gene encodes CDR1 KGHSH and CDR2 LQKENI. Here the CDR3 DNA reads TGTGCCAGCTCACCACGCCAGGGGGCTGAGCAGTTCTTC. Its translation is CASSPRQGAEQFF.

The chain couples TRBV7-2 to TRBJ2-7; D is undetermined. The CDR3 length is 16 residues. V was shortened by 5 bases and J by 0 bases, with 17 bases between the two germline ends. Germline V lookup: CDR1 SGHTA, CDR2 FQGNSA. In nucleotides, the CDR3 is TGTGCCAGCAGCACCCGACCGACTCCGAGCTCCTACGAGCAGTACTTC. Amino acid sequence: CASSTRPTPSSYEQYF.

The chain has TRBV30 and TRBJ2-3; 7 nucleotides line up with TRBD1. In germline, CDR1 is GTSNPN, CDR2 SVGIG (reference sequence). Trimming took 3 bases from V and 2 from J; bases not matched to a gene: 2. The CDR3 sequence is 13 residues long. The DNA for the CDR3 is TGTGCCTGGAGCAGGGGGACCACAGATACGCAGTATTTT. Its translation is CAWSRGTTDTQYF.

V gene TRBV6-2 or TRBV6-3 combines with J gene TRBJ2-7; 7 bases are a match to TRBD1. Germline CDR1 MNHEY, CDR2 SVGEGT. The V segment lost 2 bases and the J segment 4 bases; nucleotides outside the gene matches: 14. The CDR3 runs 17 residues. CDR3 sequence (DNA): TGTGCCAGCAGTTACCCGAAACAGGGGCCGATGATTTACGAGCAGTACTTC. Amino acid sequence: CASSYPKQGPMIYEQYF.

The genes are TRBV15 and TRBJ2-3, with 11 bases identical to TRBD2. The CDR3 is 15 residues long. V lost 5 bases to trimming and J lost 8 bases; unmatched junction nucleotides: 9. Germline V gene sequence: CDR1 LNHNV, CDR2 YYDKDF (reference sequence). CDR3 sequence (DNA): TGTGCCACCAGCCCCTCTGGTAGCGGGAGGGGTACGCAGTATTTT. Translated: CATSPSGSGRGTQYF.

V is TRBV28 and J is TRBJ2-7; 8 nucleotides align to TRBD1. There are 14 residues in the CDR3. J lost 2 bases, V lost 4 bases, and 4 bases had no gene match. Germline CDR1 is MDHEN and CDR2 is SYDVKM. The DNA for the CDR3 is TGTGCCAGCAGTTCCTGGACAGGGACCTACGAGCAGTACTTC. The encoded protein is CASSSWTGTYEQYF.

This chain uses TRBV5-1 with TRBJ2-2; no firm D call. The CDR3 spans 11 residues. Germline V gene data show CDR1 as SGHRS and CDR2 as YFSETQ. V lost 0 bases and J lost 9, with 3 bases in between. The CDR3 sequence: CASSLARELFF. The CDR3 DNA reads TGCGCCAGCAGCTTGGCTAGGGAGCTGTTTTTT. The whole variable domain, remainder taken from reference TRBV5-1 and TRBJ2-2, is KAGVTQTPRYLIKTRGQQVTLSCSPISGHRSVSWYQQTPGQGLQFLFEYFSETQRNKGNFPGRFSGRQFSNSRSEMNVSTLELGDSALYLCASSLARELFFGEGSRLTVL.

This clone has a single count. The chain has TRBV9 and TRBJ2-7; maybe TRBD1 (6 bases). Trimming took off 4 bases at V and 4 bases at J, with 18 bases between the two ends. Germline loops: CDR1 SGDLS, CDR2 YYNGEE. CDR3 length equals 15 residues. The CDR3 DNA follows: TGTGCCAGCAGCCCACCGACTCCCAGGGGTTACGAGCAGTACTTC. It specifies CASSPPTPRGYEQYF.

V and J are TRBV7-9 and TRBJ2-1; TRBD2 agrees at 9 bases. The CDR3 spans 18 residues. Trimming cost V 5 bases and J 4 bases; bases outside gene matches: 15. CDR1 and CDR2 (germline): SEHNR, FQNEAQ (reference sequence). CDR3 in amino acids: CASSPGERAGGFYNEQFF. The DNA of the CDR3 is TGTGCCAGCAGCCCCGGTGAGAGAGCGGGAGGTTTTTACAATGAGCAGTTCTTC.

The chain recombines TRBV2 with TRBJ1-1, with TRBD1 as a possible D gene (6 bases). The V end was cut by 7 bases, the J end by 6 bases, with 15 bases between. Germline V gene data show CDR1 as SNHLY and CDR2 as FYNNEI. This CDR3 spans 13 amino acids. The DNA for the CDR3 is TGTGCCAGCACCCAAGGGGGGGGATCTGAAGCTTTCTTT. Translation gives CASTQGGGSEAFF.

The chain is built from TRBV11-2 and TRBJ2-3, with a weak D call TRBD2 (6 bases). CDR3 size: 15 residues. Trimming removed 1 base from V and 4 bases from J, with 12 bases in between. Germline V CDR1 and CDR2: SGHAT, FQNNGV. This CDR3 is CASSLGQGGADTQYF. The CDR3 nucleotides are TGTGCCAGCAGCTTAGGGCAGGGAGGCGCAGATACGCAGTATTTT.

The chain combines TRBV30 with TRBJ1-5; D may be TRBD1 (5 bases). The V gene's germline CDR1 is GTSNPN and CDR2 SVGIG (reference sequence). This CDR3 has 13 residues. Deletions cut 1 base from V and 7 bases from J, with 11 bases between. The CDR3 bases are TGTGCCTGGAGTGAATTAAAGGGGCAGCCCCAGCATTTT. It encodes CAWSELKGQPQHF.

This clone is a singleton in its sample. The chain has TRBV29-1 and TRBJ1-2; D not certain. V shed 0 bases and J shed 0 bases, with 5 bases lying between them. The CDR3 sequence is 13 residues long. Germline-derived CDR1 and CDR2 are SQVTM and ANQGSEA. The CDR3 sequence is CSVEDKTNYGYTF. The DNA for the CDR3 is TGCAGCGTTGAAGACAAAACTAACTATGGCTACACCTTC.

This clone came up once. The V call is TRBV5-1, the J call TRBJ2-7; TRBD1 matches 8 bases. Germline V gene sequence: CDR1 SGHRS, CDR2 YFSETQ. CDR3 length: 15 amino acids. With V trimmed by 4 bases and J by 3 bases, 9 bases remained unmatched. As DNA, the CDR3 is TGCGCCAGCAGCCCGACAGGGGCGACCGTCTACGAGCAGTACTTC. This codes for CASSPTGATVYEQYF. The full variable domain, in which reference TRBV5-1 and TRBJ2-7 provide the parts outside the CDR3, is KAGVTQTPRYLIKTRGQQVTLSCSPISGHRSVSWYQQTPGQGLQFLFEYFSETQRNKGNFPGRFSGRQFSNSRSEMNVSTLELGDSALYLCASSPTGATVYEQYFGPGTRLTVT.

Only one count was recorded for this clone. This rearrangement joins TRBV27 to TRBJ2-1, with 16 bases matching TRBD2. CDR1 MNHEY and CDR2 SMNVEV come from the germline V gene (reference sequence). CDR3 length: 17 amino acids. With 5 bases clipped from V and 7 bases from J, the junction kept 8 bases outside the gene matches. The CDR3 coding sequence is TGTGCCAGCAGTCCGGGAGTGGGACTAGCGGGAGGGAATGAGCAGTTCTTC. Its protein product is CASSPGVGLAGGNEQFF.

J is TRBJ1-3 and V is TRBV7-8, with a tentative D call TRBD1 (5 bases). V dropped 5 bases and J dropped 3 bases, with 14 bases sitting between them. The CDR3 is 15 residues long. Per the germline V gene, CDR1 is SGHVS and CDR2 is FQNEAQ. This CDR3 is CASSPRAGLGNTIYF. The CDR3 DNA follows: TGTGCCAGCAGCCCAAGAGCGGGGCTTGGAAACACCATATATTTT.

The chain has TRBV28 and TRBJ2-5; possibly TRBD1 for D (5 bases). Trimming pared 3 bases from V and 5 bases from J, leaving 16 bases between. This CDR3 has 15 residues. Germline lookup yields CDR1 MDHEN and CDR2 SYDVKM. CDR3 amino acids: CASSFGLGLGETQYF. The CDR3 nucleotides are TGTGCCAGCAGTTTCGGGCTGGGGCTAGGGGAGACCCAGTACTTC.

In DNA, the CDR3 is TGTGCTTGCCGGGCGGGAATCGAGCAGTACTTC. Translated, it gives CACRAGIEQYF. The chain couples TRBV19 to TRBJ2-7, with D maybe TRBD2 (6 bases). This CDR3 has 11 residues. The germline V gene has CDR1 LNHDA and CDR2 SQIVND (reference sequence).

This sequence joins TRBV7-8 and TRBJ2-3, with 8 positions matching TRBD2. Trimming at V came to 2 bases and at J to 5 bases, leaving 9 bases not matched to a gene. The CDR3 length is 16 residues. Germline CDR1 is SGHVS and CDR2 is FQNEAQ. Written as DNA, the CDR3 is TGTGCCAGCAGCTTACGAACGGGAGGGCCGGGAGATACGCAGTATTTT. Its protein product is CASSLRTGGPGDTQYF.

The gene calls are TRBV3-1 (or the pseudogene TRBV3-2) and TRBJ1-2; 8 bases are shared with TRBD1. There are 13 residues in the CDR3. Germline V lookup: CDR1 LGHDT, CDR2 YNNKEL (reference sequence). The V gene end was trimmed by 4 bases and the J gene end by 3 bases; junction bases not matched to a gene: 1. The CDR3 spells CASSPQGDYGYTF. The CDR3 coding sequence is TGTGCCAGCAGCCCACAGGGGGACTATGGCTACACCTTC.

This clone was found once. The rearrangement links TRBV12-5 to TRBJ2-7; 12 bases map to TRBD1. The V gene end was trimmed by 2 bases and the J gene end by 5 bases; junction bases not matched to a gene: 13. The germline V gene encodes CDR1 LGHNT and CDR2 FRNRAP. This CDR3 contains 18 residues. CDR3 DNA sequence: TGTGCTAGTGGTTTGTTACGCCCCTCCGGGACAGGGGGCAACGAGCAGTACTTC. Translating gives CASGLLRPSGTGGNEQYF.

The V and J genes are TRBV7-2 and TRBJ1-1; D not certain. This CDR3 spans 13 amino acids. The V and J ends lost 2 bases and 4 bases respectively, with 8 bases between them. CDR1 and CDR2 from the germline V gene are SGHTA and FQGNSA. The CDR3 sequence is CASSLTEGTEAFF. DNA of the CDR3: TGTGCCAGCAGCTTAACAGAGGGCACTGAAGCTTTCTTT.

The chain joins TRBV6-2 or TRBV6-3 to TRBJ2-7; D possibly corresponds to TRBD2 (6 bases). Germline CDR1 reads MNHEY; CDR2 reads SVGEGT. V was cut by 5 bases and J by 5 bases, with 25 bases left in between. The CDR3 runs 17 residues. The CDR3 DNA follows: TGTGCCAGCAGTGTTATTCAAAGGAGCGGGTTCTTCCACGAGCAGTACTTC. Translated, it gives CASSVIQRSGFFHEQYF.

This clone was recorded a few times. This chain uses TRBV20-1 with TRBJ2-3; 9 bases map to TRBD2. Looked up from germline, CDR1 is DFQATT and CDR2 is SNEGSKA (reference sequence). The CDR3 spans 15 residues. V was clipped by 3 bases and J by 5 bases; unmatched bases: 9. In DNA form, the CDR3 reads TGCAGTGCTAGTGGGGCGGGAGGGCGGATAGATACGCAGTATTTT. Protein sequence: CSASGAGGRIDTQYF.